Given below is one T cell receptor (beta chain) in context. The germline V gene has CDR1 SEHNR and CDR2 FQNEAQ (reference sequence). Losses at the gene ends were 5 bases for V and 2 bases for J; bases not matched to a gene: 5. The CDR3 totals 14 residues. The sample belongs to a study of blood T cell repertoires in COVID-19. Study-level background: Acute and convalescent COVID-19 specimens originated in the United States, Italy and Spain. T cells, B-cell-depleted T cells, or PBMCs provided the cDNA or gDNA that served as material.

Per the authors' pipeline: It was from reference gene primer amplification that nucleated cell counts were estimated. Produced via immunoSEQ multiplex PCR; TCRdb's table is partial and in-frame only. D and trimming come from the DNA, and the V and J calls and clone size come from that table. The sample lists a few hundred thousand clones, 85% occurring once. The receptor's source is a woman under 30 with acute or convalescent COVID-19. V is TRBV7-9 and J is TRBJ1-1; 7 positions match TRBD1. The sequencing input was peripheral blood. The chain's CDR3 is CASSDGTVNTEAFF. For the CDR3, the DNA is TGTGCCAGCAGCGACGGGACAGTTAACACTGAAGCTTTCTTT.